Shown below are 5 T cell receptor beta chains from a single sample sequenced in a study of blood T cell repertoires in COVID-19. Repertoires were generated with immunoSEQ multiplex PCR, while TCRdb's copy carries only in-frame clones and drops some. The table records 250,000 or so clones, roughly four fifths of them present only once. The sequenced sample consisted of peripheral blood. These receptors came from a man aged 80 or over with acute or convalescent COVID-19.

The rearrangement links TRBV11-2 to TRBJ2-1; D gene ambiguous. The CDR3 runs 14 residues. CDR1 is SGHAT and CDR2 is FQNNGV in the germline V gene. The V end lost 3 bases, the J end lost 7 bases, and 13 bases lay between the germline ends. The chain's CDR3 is CASSFETRLNEQFF. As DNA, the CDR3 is TGTGCCAGCAGCTTCGAGACCCGACTTAATGAGCAGTTCTTC. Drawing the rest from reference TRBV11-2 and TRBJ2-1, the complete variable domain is EAGVAQSPRYKIIEKRQSVAFWCNPISGHATLYWYQQILGQGPKLLIQFQNNGVVDDSQLPKDRFSAERLKGVDSTLKIQPAKLEDSAVYLCASSFETRLNEQFFGPGTRLTVL.

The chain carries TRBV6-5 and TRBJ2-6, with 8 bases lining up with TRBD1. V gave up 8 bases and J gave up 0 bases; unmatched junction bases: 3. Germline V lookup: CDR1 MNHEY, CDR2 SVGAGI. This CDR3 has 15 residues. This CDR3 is CASVTGGSGANVLTF. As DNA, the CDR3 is TGTGCCAGCGTCACAGGGGGCTCTGGGGCCAACGTCCTGACTTTC.

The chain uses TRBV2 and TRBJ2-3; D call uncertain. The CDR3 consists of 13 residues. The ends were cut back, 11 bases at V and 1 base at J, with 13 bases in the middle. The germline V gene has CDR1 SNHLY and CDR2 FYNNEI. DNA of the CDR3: TGTGCCGGAGAGGTACGGCGCACAGATACGCAGTATTTT. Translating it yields CAGEVRRTDTQYF.

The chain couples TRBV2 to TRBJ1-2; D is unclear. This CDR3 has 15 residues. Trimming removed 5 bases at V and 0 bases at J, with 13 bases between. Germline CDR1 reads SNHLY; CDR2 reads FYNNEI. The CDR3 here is CASSMQGRANYGYTF. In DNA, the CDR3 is TGTGCCAGCAGTATGCAAGGGAGGGCTAACTATGGCTACACCTTC.

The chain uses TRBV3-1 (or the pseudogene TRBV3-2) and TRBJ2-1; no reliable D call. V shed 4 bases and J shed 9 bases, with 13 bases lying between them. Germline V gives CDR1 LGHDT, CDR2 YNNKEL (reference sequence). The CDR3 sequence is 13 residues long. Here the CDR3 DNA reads TGTGCCAGCAGCCTCTACCAGGTCGGTGAGCAGTTCTTC. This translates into CASSLYQVGEQFF.